Reported below is one T cell receptor (beta chain). What it recognizes is unknown. The data originate from a study of long-term antiretroviral therapy in people with HIV. Study-level information: Collection dates of the earliest samples fall about a decade before the 2015 immediate-ART recommendation.

Whole-study findings and limits: Clones showing expansion before ART dominated the repertoire at all time points.

Per the germline V gene, CDR1 is SGDLS and CDR2 is YYNGEE. CDR3 length: 15 residues. The V gene lost 0 bases and the J gene lost 2 bases, with 12 bases spanning the gap. The assay, immunoSEQ v3.0, was run at survey level. Measured with immunoSEQ multiplex PCR; TCRdb has only the in-frame clones, and not every one. The table records about 48,000 clones, 80% to 90% of them present only once. The source material was unsorted PBMCs, sampled 0.8 years after starting antiretroviral therapy. The receptor comes from a woman under 30 with HIV. The V call is TRBV9, the J call TRBJ2-7; TRBD2 might be the D (5 bases). The CDR3 loop is CASSVGQDYPYEQYF. The CDR3 DNA is TGTGCCAGCAGCGTAGGGCAAGACTACCCCTACGAGCAGTACTTC.